The entry below describes one T cell receptor (beta chain). As processed by the authors: The assay estimated nucleated cells by amplifying reference gene primers. Method: immunoSEQ multiplex PCR; TCRdb's copy keeps in-frame clones and lacks some. The DNA was the basis for D and trimming; V, J and clone size are from that table. The sample holds roughly 70,000 clones, roughly 84% seen once. The sample belongs to a study of blood T cell repertoires in COVID-19. Across the whole study: Acute-phase and convalescent COVID-19 samples originated in the United States, Italy and Spain. The cDNA or gDNA used as material had been derived from T cells, B-cell-depleted T cells, or PBMCs.

J gave up 3 bases and V 3 bases, and 3 bases lay outside the gene matches. The CDR3 spans 15 residues. Germline V gives CDR1 SEHNR, CDR2 FQNEAQ (reference sequence). What was sequenced was peripheral blood. The chain joins TRBV7-9 to TRBJ1-4, with 8 bases identical to TRBD1. The TCR sequence derives from a woman in her sixties or seventies with acute or convalescent COVID-19. The CDR3 nucleotides read TGTGCCAGCAGCTTCGACAGGGGTGCTAATGAAAAACTGTTTTTT. Translated: CASSFDRGANEKLFF.